This T cell receptor (beta chain) was identified during a study of PD-1 blockade in classical Hodgkin lymphoma (dated by TCRdb to the early 2020s). Broadly, across the study: Nivolumab dosing was 3 mg/kg intravenously every 2 weeks, continuing until either disease progression or unacceptable toxicity. The study used CyTOF and TCR beta sequencing to define a peripheral blood immune signature of response to PD-1 blockade in classical Hodgkin lymphoma.

What the time point label conveys for this sample: cycle 4 day 1 (C4D1), after 5 to 7 weeks of nivolumab. Every trial patient had relapsed following autologous stem cell transplantation, and prior brentuximab vedotin exposure was what differed among cohorts A, B and C. A total of 56 patients with relapsed/refractory classical Hodgkin lymphoma made up the trial cohort, and each patient's best overall response was complete response, partial response or progressive disease. Single-agent nivolumab was administered to trial patients in the multi-cohort phase II CheckMate 205 trial. An independent review committee assessed best overall response by applying the 2007 International Working Group response criteria. Trial PBMCs were obtained immediately prior to nivolumab initiation (C1D1) and on therapy at cycle 2 day 1 and cycle 4 day 1. Peripheral blood was collected in 8 mL Vacutainer Cell Preparation Tubes, from which PBMCs were isolated by centrifugation and then cryopreserved.

The Qiagen DNeasy kit was used to extract genomic DNA both from unsorted PBMCs and from the negatively selected CD4+ and CD8+ fractions. Using primers that anneal to V and J segments, immunoSEQ multiplex PCR amplified the TCR beta CDR3 regions. Amplification bias was minimized using a synthetic immune receptor repertoire, and residual bias was removed computationally after sequencing. In the source study's methods: Custom Python scripts were used to quantify repertoire diversity as the Shannon entropy index. Unsorted, CD4+ and CD8+ repertoires were analyzed separately, except in combined analyses where CD4+ and CD8+ sequences were merged in silico. A clone was considered expanded if an increase in frequency of at least 2-fold after treatment relative to C1D1 was found, and a pseudocount of 0.5 was applied to clones undetected at baseline. Singleton clones were defined as clones with 0 or 1 copy at C1D1, and non-singleton clones were defined as clones with 2 or more copies. By matching protein sequences in sorted samples from the same patient, clones expanded in unsorted samples were annotated as CD4+, CD8+ or unknown. Wilcoxon tests were applied to paired samples to test diversity changes from C1D1 to C4D1. The clones in this table, taken by TCRdb from immuneACCESS, are in-frame only. Not every clone is retained; where verified, under half of the shortfall comes from an unresolved V gene, and the cause of the rest is unknown. V and J calls plus clone size are reproduced from that table; the DNA served to infer D and trimming. This sample is represented by some 34,000 clones; about 70% of them were singletons. About 3.9% of the sample is held by the ten biggest clonotypes.

Notes on this clone: Its antigen remains unidentified. No base quality values were provided; no much bigger clone lies one nucleotide off.

Its CDR3 holds 13 amino acids, cysteine through phenylalanine. The read is trimmed to its CDR3 DNA, 39 bases read in frame from base 1. CDR1 MNHEY and CDR2 SMNVEV are derived from the germline V gene (reference sequence). V is clipped by 7 bases and J by 3 bases, and the sequence between their germline boundaries is 12 bases long. Results the study describes overall, beyond this receptor: Lower diversity was seen in patients whose nivolumab began less than 1 year after ASCT, and these patients were left out of later analyses so that immune reconstitution would not confound the results. Among trial patients, those achieving complete response had baseline diversity similar to that of newly diagnosed patients, while diversity was significantly lower in partial responders and progressors. By C4D1, a significant rise was seen in CD4+ TCR diversity but not in CD8+ TCR diversity (p=0.0027 vs p=0.16), and the rise was most apparent among complete responders (p=0.02). Newly diagnosed patients were reported to have lower baseline TCR diversity than healthy donors, and relapsed/refractory patients were reported to have lower baseline TCR diversity still. The study was restricted to a single clinical trial cohort, and the causes of repertoire differences, possibly disease activity or prior therapy, were left undefined.

This receptor was identified in a human donor with classical Hodgkin lymphoma. The V gene is TRBV27 and the J gene is TRBJ2-5, and possibly TRBD2, on 7 matching bases. Sample: peripheral blood mononuclear cells (PBMCs), taken before the fourth cycle of nivolumab. Here is the DNA: TGTGCCAGCATAGGGGGGGGCGAAGAGACCCAGTACTTC. Its amino acids are CASIGGGEETQYF.